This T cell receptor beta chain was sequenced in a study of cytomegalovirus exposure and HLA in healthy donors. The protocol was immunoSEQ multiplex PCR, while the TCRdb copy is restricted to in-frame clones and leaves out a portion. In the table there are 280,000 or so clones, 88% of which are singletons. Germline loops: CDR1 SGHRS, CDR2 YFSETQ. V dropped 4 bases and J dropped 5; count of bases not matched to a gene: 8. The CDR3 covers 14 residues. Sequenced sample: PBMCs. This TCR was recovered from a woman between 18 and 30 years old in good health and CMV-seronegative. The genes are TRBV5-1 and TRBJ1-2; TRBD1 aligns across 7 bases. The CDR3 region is CASSVGGAGYGYTF. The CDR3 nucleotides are TGCGCCAGCAGCGTAGGGGGCGCCGGTTATGGCTACACCTTC.